One and the same sample provided the 17 T cell receptor beta chains below, sequenced in a study of T cell responses to AZD1222 COVID-19 vaccine. The table came from immunoSEQ multiplex PCR; TCRdb's copy has only in-frame clones and leaves some out. The repertoire has 100,000 to 150,000 clones, around 85% of them found once; the top ten carry just under 4.5%. Sequenced here: peripheral blood, sampled 28 days after the second AZD1222 dose. All receptors come from an adult who received the AZD1222 COVID-19 vaccine.

The V gene is TRBV4-3, the J gene TRBJ1-1, with D unresolved. The CDR3 runs to 14 residues. Germline CDR1 reads LGHNA; CDR2 reads YSLEER. Trimming removed 1 base from V and 1 base from J, with 7 bases in between. The CDR3 is CASSQGTENTEAFF. DNA of the CDR3: TGCGCCAGCAGCCAAGGGACGGAGAACACTGAAGCTTTCTTT.

The chain employs TRBV18 and TRBJ1-5, with 9 bases lining up with TRBD1. The CDR3 totals 17 residues. Germline trimming cut 3 bases from V and 5 bases from J; bases unmatched to any gene: 11. Germline CDR1 and CDR2: KGHSH and LQKENI. The CDR3 DNA reads TGTGCCAGCTCACCCAATGGGGGGACAGGGAACGATCAGCCCCAGCATTTT. It is translated as CASSPNGGTGNDQPQHF.

The gene calls are TRBV2 and TRBJ2-7, with 7 nucleotides matching TRBD1. With V trimmed by 5 bases and J by 12 bases, 16 bases remained unmatched. Germline values: CDR1 SNHLY, CDR2 FYNNEI. The CDR3 contains 14 residues. The CDR3 protein is CASSYGTAASSRYF. CDR3 nucleotide sequence: TGTGCCAGCAGTTACGGGACAGCTGCCTCTTCGAGGTACTTC. Together with reference TRBV2 and TRBJ2-7, the CDR3 gives the full variable domain: EPEVTQTPSHQVTQMGQEVILRCVPISNHLYFYWYRQILGQKVEFLVSFYNNEISEKSEIFDDQFSVERPDGSNFTLKIRSTKLEDSAMYFCASSYGTAASSRYFGPGTRLTVT.

The genes are TRBV24-1 and TRBJ2-2; D perhaps matches TRBD1 (5 bases). The germline V and J ends were trimmed by 3 bases and 6 bases, with 13 bases remaining between them. Germline-derived CDR1 and CDR2 are KGHDR and SFDVKD. The CDR3 covers 15 residues. This chain's CDR3 is CATSDGPVGAGELFF. The CDR3 DNA reads as TGTGCCACCAGTGATGGGCCAGTAGGGGCCGGGGAGCTGTTTTTT.

The rearrangement uses TRBV15 and TRBJ1-1, with D maybe TRBD1 (5 bases). CDR3 length: 12 residues. The V gene lost 3 bases and the J gene lost 13 bases, with 15 bases spanning the gap. CDR1 is LNHNV, CDR2 YYDKDF, per germline (reference sequence). The DNA of the CDR3 is TGTGCCACCAGCAGTCGACAGCAACACGGTTTCTTT. This encodes CATSSRQQHGFF. Full variable domain (missing parts from reference TRBV15 and TRBJ1-1): DAMVIQNPRYQVTQFGKPVTLSCSQTLNHNVMYWYQQKSSQAPKLLFHYYDKDFNNEADTPDNFQSRRPNTSFCFLDIRSPGLGDTAMYLCATSSRQQHGFFGQGTRLTVV.

The chain combines TRBV5-6 with TRBJ2-2, with TRBD2 identical over 8 bases. Per the germline V gene, CDR1 is SGHDT and CDR2 is YYEEEE. This CDR3 is built from 18 residues. V dropped 2 bases and J dropped 0; count of bases not matched to a gene: 9. CDR3 amino acids: CASSFSGDTSANTGELFF. The CDR3 DNA is TGTGCCAGCAGCTTTAGCGGGGATACCTCTGCGAACACCGGGGAGCTGTTTTTT.

This clone was recorded once. V gene TRBV7-2 combines with J gene TRBJ2-2; D call uncertain. CDR3 length equals 15 residues. Germline values: CDR1 SGHTA, CDR2 FQGNSA. Trimming removed 6 bases from V and 0 bases from J, with 11 bases in between. CDR3 loop: CASRPDGANTGELFF. The CDR3 DNA follows: TGTGCCAGCAGACCGGACGGCGCGAACACCGGGGAGCTGTTTTTT.

The V call is TRBV21-1, the J call TRBJ2-2; whether TRBD1, the table's D call, matches the DNA was not checked. TRBV21-1 is a documented pseudogene. The CDR3 has 16 amino acids. This CDR3 reads CASSKARTANTGELFF. CDR3 DNA: TGTGCCAGCAGCAAAGCGAGGACAGCGAACACCGGGGAGCTGTTTTTT.

The count of this clone is one. This sequence joins TRBV7-2 and TRBJ2-7; D could derive from TRBD1 or TRBD2 (5 bases each). The CDR3 loop spans 14 amino acids. Germline V gene data show CDR1 as SGHTA and CDR2 as FQGNSA. Trimming pared 5 bases from V and 0 bases from J, leaving 11 bases between. CDR3 amino acids: CASSRGPSSYEQYF. The CDR3 DNA sequence: TGTGCCAGCAGCCGGGGACCGAGCTCCTACGAGCAGTACTTC.

The CDR3 coding sequence is TGCAGTGCTAGTGGGACTAGCTTCGCTGGGGCCAACGTCCTGACTTTC. It translates to CSASGTSFAGANVLTF. This chain joins TRBV20-1 and TRBJ2-6; 9 bases line up with TRBD2. Trimming removed 3 bases from V and 2 bases from J; junction bases left unmatched: 5. The CDR3 has 16 amino acids. CDR1 is DFQATT, CDR2 SNEGSKA, per germline (reference sequence).

V usage is TRBV18 and J usage is TRBJ1-4; D might be TRBD1 (6 bases). Germline V CDR1 and CDR2: KGHSH, LQKENI. V was cut by 2 bases and J by 7 bases, with 14 bases left in between. The CDR3 length is 15 residues. This CDR3 is CASSPGTRRGEKLFF. Here the CDR3 DNA reads TGTGCCAGCTCACCAGGGACAAGGCGGGGTGAAAAACTGTTTTTT.

This rearrangement joins TRBV9 to TRBJ1-1, with D maybe TRBD1 (5 bases). V lost 0 bases and J 6 bases, leaving 9 bases between the germline ends. The CDR3 has 13 residues. CDR1 and CDR2 from the germline V gene are SGDLS and YYNGEE. CDR3 sequence reads: CASSVVAGSEAFF. CDR3 nucleotides: TGTGCCAGCAGCGTAGTGGCAGGGTCTGAAGCTTTCTTT.

The chain is built from TRBV25-1 and TRBJ2-5; TRBD1 matches at 10 bases. V dropped 3 bases and J dropped 1; count of bases not matched to a gene: 8. Germline CDR1 is MGHDK and CDR2 is SYGVNS. This CDR3 has 17 residues. In DNA form, the CDR3 reads TGTGCCAGCAGTGAGTGGGACAGGGGCGAAGCCCAAGAGACCCAGTACTTC. It is translated as CASSEWDRGEAQETQYF.

Points on this clone: The junction differs from germline at one of its ends, possibly a read error. The genes are TRBV5-1 and TRBJ1-6; TRBD1 matches at 7 bases. Germline V gives CDR1 SGHRS, CDR2 YFSETQ. This CDR3 comprises 15 residues. The CDR3, as DNA: TGCGCCAGCAGGTTGGACACGACAGGGAATTCACCCCTCCACTTT. Amino acid sequence: CASRLDTTGNSPLHF.

The table lists this clone with a count of one. The chain uses TRBV6-1 and TRBJ2-1, with 9 bases lining up with TRBD1. V was pared by 1 base and J by 0 bases, with 10 bases of the junction left unmatched. CDR1 and CDR2 (germline): MNHNS, SASEGT. The CDR3 is 19 residues long. The CDR3 DNA follows: TGTGCCAGCAGTGAAGTCCCGGGACAGGGCGGGAGCTCCTACAATGAGCAGTTCTTC. This encodes CASSEVPGQGGSSYNEQFF.

This clone was found a few times. Other DNA sequences within the sample encode an identical CDR3. The chain employs TRBV7-9 and TRBJ1-3; D is ambiguous. Germline V gene sequence: CDR1 SEHNR, CDR2 FQNEAQ (reference sequence). CDR3 length: 14 residues. The V end was cut by 8 bases, the J end by 1 base, with 12 bases between. Here the CDR3 DNA reads TGTGCCAGCGGCGGGTCGGAATCTGGAAACACCATATATTTT. The encoded protein is CASGGSESGNTIYF.

This clone was observed a few times. The chain joins TRBV30 to TRBJ2-1; 15 nucleotides agree with TRBD2. V lost 0 bases and J lost 8; bases outside the gene matches: 14. The CDR3 is made up of 19 amino acids. CDR1 is GTSNPN and CDR2 is SVGIG in the germline V gene (reference sequence). The CDR3 loop reads CAWSVGLAGGPFFNDEQFF. In nucleotides, the CDR3 is TGTGCCTGGAGTGTTGGACTAGCGGGGGGGCCCTTTTTTAATGATGAGCAGTTCTTC.